Listed below are T cell receptor beta chains from one sample, sequenced in a study of blood T cell repertoires in COVID-19. Clones were read by immunoSEQ multiplex PCR, and TCRdb kept only the in-frame ones, dropping some. The table has about 330,000 clones, approximately 85% seen once. The sample was peripheral blood. All receptors come from a woman aged 50 to 65 with acute or convalescent COVID-19. CDR3s include the opening cysteine and the closing phenylalanine or tryptophan. D genes are given only for firm matches. Clone sizes are given selectively: once, few, many, or a class where the clone is expanded.

clone_size	d_call	j_call	v_call	cdr3_aa	cdr3_nt
NA	NA	TRBJ1-4	TRBV19	CASSPSDGIKLFF	TGTGCCAGTAGTCCCTCGGACGGGATCAAACTGTTTTTT
once	TRBD2	TRBJ2-1	TRBV7-9	CASSPRLAASSYNEQFF	TGTGCCAGCAGCCCGAGACTAGCGGCAAGCTCCTACAATGAGCAGTTCTTC
NA	TRBD1	TRBJ1-1	TRBV18	CASSPLLQGTNTEAFF	TGTGCCAGCTCACCACTACTACAGGGGACGAACACTGAAGCTTTCTTT
once	NA	TRBJ2-5	TRBV18	CASSQSRAPQETQYF	TGTGCCAGCTCACAATCGCGGGCGCCCCAAGAGACCCAGTACTTC
NA	NA	TRBJ2-6	TRBV5-4	CASSFEDSGANVLTF	TGTGCCAGCAGCTTCGAGGACTCTGGGGCCAACGTCCTGACTTTC
NA	TRBD2	TRBJ2-1	TRBV10-3	CAISEIAGLAGGHNEQFF	TGTGCCATCAGTGAAATCGCGGGACTAGCGGGAGGACACAATGAGCAGTTCTTC
NA	NA	TRBJ1-4	TRBV5-1	CASSPAGLGEKLFF	TGCGCCAGCAGCCCCGCGGGGTTGGGTGAAAAACTGTTTTTT
NA	TRBD1	TRBJ2-5	TRBV7-3	CASSPGGQGTGETQYF	TGTGCCAGCAGCCCAGGCGGACAGGGGACTGGAGAGACCCAGTACTTC
once	NA	TRBJ2-1	TRBV19	CASGHTSYNEQFF	TGTGCCAGCGGACACACCTCCTACAATGAGCAGTTCTTC
NA	NA	TRBJ2-2	TRBV27	CASSPYRGGPTGELFF	TGTGCCAGCAGCCCCTACAGGGGGGGGCCCACCGGGGAGCTGTTTTTT